This T cell receptor (beta chain) is from a study of blood T cell repertoires in COVID-19. Generated by immunoSEQ multiplex PCR, the TCRdb table keeps only in-frame clones and is missing some. The sample holds 260,000 or so clones, around 81% seen once. This CDR3 is 13 amino acids long. Germline CDR1 is LGHDT and CDR2 is YNNKEL (reference sequence). Trimming removed 1 base from V and 14 bases from J, with 17 bases in between. The sample comprised peripheral blood. The chain combines TRBV3-1 (or the pseudogene TRBV3-2) with TRBJ1-2; unclear D gene. This TCR came from an elderly woman with COVID-19, enrolled during active disease. The CDR3 DNA follows: TGTGCCAGCAGCCAAGCAGCCTCGCCCGGGTTGACCTTC. It yields the protein CASSQAASPGLTF.